This TCR beta chain comes out of a study of blood T cells in healthy people across ages. With a J-beta primer mix and a sample-barcoded 5' primer, a second PCR ran 7 to 11 cycles. MiXCR, applied by TCRdb to the 5' RACE reads, yields one record per CDR3 protein. The sample has about 1.4 million distinct CDR3 sequences; 59% are singletons. At least 6 million PBMCs were isolated per sample. This clonotype was detected only a few times. The V end was cut by 7 bases, the J end by 0 bases, with 15 bases between. The CDR3 runs to 15 residues. The germline V gene has CDR1 SQVTM and CDR2 ANQGSEA. The receptor was isolated from a young man in good health. Input material: blood. The chain recombines TRBV29-1 with TRBJ2-2; D not resolved. The CDR3 region is CSARRQPANTGELFF. Written as DNA, the CDR3 is TGCAGCGCGAGAAGGCAGCCCGCGAACACCGGGGAGCTGTTTTTT.